The T cell receptor (beta chain) under discussion was sequenced for a study of PD-L1 blockade in urothelial cancer. Study in general: Patients took up atezolizumab in 2014 at 1,200 mg intravenously every 3 weeks. When blood samples were assessed, the median T cell count was about 140,000. Study-wide results and limits: Larger 3-week expansion of tumor-associated blood clones was seen in durable-benefit patients.

Germline CDR1 reads MDHEN; CDR2 reads SYDVKM. Trimming took 8 bases from V and 3 from J; bases not matched to a gene: 18. The CDR3 totals 18 residues. Using immunoSEQ multiplex PCR, the repertoire was profiled, and TCRdb retains in-frame clones only, with some absent. The sample includes about 95,000 clones, roughly 91% of them seen just once. Documented time point: pretreatment peripheral blood. The diagnosis in patients was locally advanced or metastatic urothelial carcinoma. On this clone: Its cognate antigen is unknown.

This specimen was PBMCs, taken around atezolizumab (anti-PD-L1) treatment. The sequence came from a man in his fifties or sixties with urothelial cancer. The genes are TRBV28 and TRBJ2-1, with 8 bases that match TRBD2. In nucleotides, the CDR3 is TGTGCCAGCCACGGGAGGGGGGGGGAGCGGGCTAGCTACAATGAGCAGTTCTTC. This sequence encodes CASHGRGGERASYNEQFF. Based on the CDR3 plus reference TRBV28 and TRBJ2-1, the full variable domain is DVKVTQSSRYLVKRTGEKVFLECVQDMDHENMFWYRQDPGLGLRLIYFSYDVKMKEKGDIPEGYSVSREKKERFSLILESASTNQTSMYLCASHGRGGERASYNEQFFGPGTRLTVL.